Listed below are T cell receptor beta chains from one sample, sequenced in a study of T cell changes during pregnancy in multiple sclerosis. The method was immunoSEQ multiplex PCR; TCRdb's version includes in-frame clones alone and lacks a portion of them. The top ten hold 6.5% to 9.5% of the sample, which has around 44,000 clones, 85% to 95% seen once. The source material was CD8+ T cells from peripheral blood mononuclear cells, sampled in the third trimester of pregnancy. Source of these receptors: a female donor with multiple sclerosis, enrolled in a pregnancy study. CDR3s include the opening cysteine and the closing phenylalanine or tryptophan. A D gene is named only where the DNA matches it firmly. Size tells how often a clone was seen (once, few, many) or the class of an expanded clone, and some rows leave it out.

size	V	D	J	DNA	CDR3
once	TRBV28	TRBD1	TRBJ1-2	TGTGCCAGCAGTTTACTTGGGACAGGAAATAACTATGGCTACACCTTC	CASSLLGTGNNYGYTF
.	TRBV27	.	TRBJ2-7	TGTGCCAGCAGTTTAAGTTCCTACTACGAGCAGTACTTC	CASSLSSYYEQYF
.	TRBV27	TRBD1	TRBJ2-1	TGTGCCAGCAGTTTATCCAGGGGGAATGAGCAGTTCTTC	CASSLSRGNEQFF
.	TRBV28	TRBD2	TRBJ2-7	TGTGCCAGCAGATCTAGCGGGCGAACCTCCTACGAGCAGTACTTC	CASRSSGRTSYEQYF
.	TRBV27	TRBD2	TRBJ2-1	TGTGCCAGCAGTTGGACTAGCGGGGCCTACAATGAGCAGTTCTTC	CASSWTSGAYNEQFF
.	TRBV7-9	.	TRBJ1-1	TGTGCCAGCAGCTTAGGGGGGGTGAACACTGAAGCTTTCTTT	CASSLGGVNTEAFF
.	TRBV27	.	TRBJ1-5	TGTGCCAGCAGTTTATCAGGGGTCAATCAGCCCCAGCATTTT	CASSLSGVNQPQHF
.	TRBV7-9	TRBD2	TRBJ2-5	TGTGCCAGCACCCCCTTGGGACTACAAGAGACCCAGTACTTC	CASTPLGLQETQYF
.	TRBV9	TRBD1	TRBJ1-1	TGTGCCAGCAGCGCCGAAACGACAGGGTTGTCCACTGAAGCTTTCTTT	CASSAETTGLSTEAFF
once	TRBV29-1	TRBD1	TRBJ1-2	TGCAGCGTCCAGGGGGAAGGCTATGGCTACACCTTC	CSVQGEGYGYTF
.	TRBV6-6	TRBD2	TRBJ2-3	TGTGCCGTCCTTCCGGGACTAGCGGACACAGATACGCAGTATTTT	CAVLPGLADTDTQYF
.	TRBV27	TRBD1	TRBJ1-5	TGTGCCAGCAGTTTAAGGACAGGGGGCGTCAAAGGTCAGCCCCAGCATTTT	CASSLRTGGVKGQPQHF
.	TRBV28	.	TRBJ2-1	TGTGCCAGCGAGGGGGAGTCAAATGAGCAGTTCTTC	CASEGESNEQFF
.	TRBV19	TRBD2	TRBJ2-1	TGTGCCAGTAGTATAGGCGGGAGGGGGTACAATGAGCAGTTCTTC	CASSIGGRGYNEQFF
.	TRBV28	TRBD1	TRBJ2-5	TGTGCCAGCATCGCGGGACAGGGGGCTGGAGAGACCCAGTACTTC	CASIAGQGAGETQYF
few	TRBV10-2	.	TRBJ1-2	TGCGCCAGCAGTGAGTCCAGGACAGTTTTGGACACCTTC	CASSESRTVLDTF
.	TRBV28	TRBD2	TRBJ2-7	TGTGCCAGCAGGCTCCGGGGGGAGCGGTACGAGCAGTACTTC	CASRLRGERYEQYF
.	TRBV5-6	.	TRBJ2-2	TGTGCCAGCAGCACGGGACACCTGAACACCGGGGAGCTGTTTTTT	CASSTGHLNTGELFF
.	TRBV19	TRBD1	TRBJ2-5	TGTGCCAGGCTGACAGGGCCCGGAGAGACCCAGTACTTC	CARLTGPGETQYF
once	TRBV5-1	TRBD2	TRBJ2-1	TGCGCCAGCAGCTTGCCAACCGGGACTAGCGGGAATGGTGAGCAGTTCTTC	CASSLPTGTSGNGEQFF
few	TRBV2	.	TRBJ2-7	TGTGCCAGCAGTACCTACCGGGACAGGGAGACTAGCGGTGGATCCGACGAGCAGTACTTC	CASSTYRDRETSGGSDEQYF
.	TRBV29-1	.	TRBJ2-2	TGCAGCGTTGAAGATGGGGCCACGCTCGCCGGGGAGCTGTTTTTT	CSVEDGATLAGELFF
.	TRBV19	.	TRBJ2-2	TGTGCCAGTAGTATAGATCAGGGTAGCACCGGGGAGCTGTTTTTT	CASSIDQGSTGELFF
.	TRBV28	TRBD1	TRBJ1-1	TGTGCCAGCAGTTTCCGAGGGGGCAGTGAAGCTTTCTTT	CASSFRGGSEAFF
.	TRBV27	TRBD2	TRBJ2-3	TGTGCCAGCAGCACTAGCGGAAGCACAGATACGCAGTATTTT	CASSTSGSTDTQYF
once	TRBV5-1	.	TRBJ1-5	TGCGCCAGCAGCCCCTGGGGGGGTCAGCCCCAGCATTTT	CASSPWGGQPQHF
.	TRBV28	TRBD2	TRBJ2-4	TGTGCCAGCAGTGCAAATTCCGGGACTAGCGGGAAATGGGATGGCTTC	CASSANSGTSGKWDGF
once	TRBV4-3	TRBD1	TRBJ1-3	TGCGCCAGCAGCCAAGCCCGGACAGGCGGATCTGGAAACACCATATATTTT	CASSQARTGGSGNTIYF
.	TRBV27	.	TRBJ2-7	TGTGCCAGCAGCCCAAACCAACCCTCCTACCACGAGCAGTACTTC	CASSPNQPSYHEQYF
.	TRBV29-1	TRBD1	TRBJ2-7	TGCAGCGTGGAGACAGGGGGCGAGTACGAGCAGTACTTC	CSVETGGEYEQYF
.	TRBV7-9	TRBD2	TRBJ2-5	TGTGCCAGCAGCCCCGGGACTAGCGATCAAGAGACCCAGTACTTC	CASSPGTSDQETQYF
.	TRBV5-4	TRBD1	TRBJ2-7	TGTGCCAGCAGCTTTGGTAGGGGGCCCTACGAGCAGTACTTC	CASSFGRGPYEQYF
.	TRBV4-1	TRBD1	TRBJ2-5	TGCGCCAGCAGCCAAGACCGGACAGGGGGCGGAGAGACCCAGTACTTC	CASSQDRTGGGETQYF
.	TRBV9	.	TRBJ2-7	TGTGCCAGCAGCGTAGGAGACAGTGGCTCCTACGAGCAGTACTTC	CASSVGDSGSYEQYF
.	TRBV19	.	TRBJ1-5	TGTGCCAGTAGTATTTATGATGGGGGCTATAATCAGCCCCAGCATTTT	CASSIYDGGYNQPQHF